Listed here are 27 T cell receptor beta chains from one sample, sequenced in a study of regulatory T cells in long-lasting Graves disease. CDR3 regions were amplified by Arm-PCR using iRepertoire HTBI primers to build TCR beta libraries. A single record per CDR3 protein comes from TCRdb applying MiXCR to the multiplex PCR reads. The table lists 350,000 to 550,000 distinct CDR3 sequences, under 15% of them singletons. Time point denoted: newly diagnosed GD, antithyroid drugs for less than 3 months. Generation of the TCR library employed RNA extracted from PBMCs. These same data were also listed under a study on T cells in Graves' hyperthyroidism and ophthalmopathy.

The material sequenced was peripheral blood mononuclear cells (PBMCs), taken at new diagnosis, from a patient treated with antithyroid drugs. Receptors originate from a woman between 25 and 40 years old with Graves disease.

The J gene is TRBJ2-1, the V gene TRBV29-1; D is uncertain. Germline V gives CDR1 SQVTM, CDR2 ANQGSEA. CDR3 length: 10 residues. Here the CDR3 reads CSVMNNEQFF. CDR3 DNA sequence: TGCAGTGTCATGAACAATGAGCAGTTCTTC.

This clonotype has a count of ten or more. The chain joins TRBV10-3 to TRBJ1-1; D not resolved. Germline V gene data show CDR1 as ENHRY and CDR2 as SYGVKD. V gave up 11 bases and J gave up 3 bases, with 37 bases separating them. The CDR3 runs 20 residues. In DNA, the CDR3 is TGTGCCGTAACCTCTACCACGGCAGGTGGAAGTGTGTGGGGTGACACTGAAGCTTTCTTT. It yields the protein CAVTSTTAGGSVWGDTEAFF.

The chain links TRBV14 to TRBJ2-3, with 8 bases fitting TRBD2. This CDR3 comprises 15 residues. CDR1 SGHDN and CDR2 FVKESK come from the germline V gene. V lost 4 bases to trimming and J lost 2 bases; unmatched junction nucleotides: 5. The CDR3 sequence is CASSPYSGITDTQYF. The CDR3 DNA is TGTGCCAGCAGCCCCTATAGCGGGATCACAGATACGCAGTATTTT. The whole variable domain, filled in from reference TRBV14 and TRBJ2-3, reads EAGVTQFPSHSVIEKGQTVTLRCDPISGHDNLYWYRRVMGKEIKFLLHFVKESKQDESGMPNNRFLAERTGGTYSTLKVQPAELEDSGVYFCASSPYSGITDTQYFGPGTRLTVL.

The table lists this clonotype with many counts. The gene calls are TRBV7-3 and TRBJ2-1, with D maybe TRBD2 (5 bases). V dropped 4 bases and J dropped 2 bases, with 15 bases sitting between them. CDR3 length: 16 residues. Germline-derived CDR1 and CDR2 are SGHTA and FQGTGA. The CDR3 spells CASSSPDSPPYNEQFF. The CDR3 region has the DNA TGTGCCAGCAGCTCCCCGGACTCACCCCCCTACAATGAGCAGTTCTTC.

This clonotype was detected many times. The rearrangement uses TRBV30 and TRBJ2-1; 7 nucleotides agree with TRBD2. The CDR3 loop spans 12 amino acids. Per germline, CDR1 GTSNPN and CDR2 SVGIG (reference sequence). J lost 9 bases, V lost 2 bases, and 4 bases had no gene match. CDR3 DNA: TGTGCCTGGAGTTCACTAGCGACTGAGCAGTTCTTC. Its translation: CAWSSLATEQFF.

This clonotype occurred many times. The chain carries TRBV24-1 and TRBJ2-7; a weak D match, TRBD2 (6 bases). The CDR3 length is 14 residues. V was pared by 5 bases and J by 3 bases, with 13 bases between. Germline V gene sequence: CDR1 KGHDR, CDR2 SFDVKD. CDR3 in amino acids: CATSASDSYYEQYF. CDR3 in DNA: TGTGCCACCAGTGCTAGCGACAGCTACTACGAGCAGTACTTC.

Many counts were recorded for this clonotype. The J gene is TRBJ2-7, the V gene TRBV7-8; a weak D match, TRBD1 (6 bases). CDR3 length equals 15 residues. Germline V CDR1 and CDR2: SGHVS, FQNEAQ. Trimming took off 5 bases at V and 6 bases at J, with 20 bases between the two ends. Here the CDR3 DNA reads TGTGCCAGCAGCCCGTCCTCAGGGGTTGTTGCCGAGCAGTACTTC. Its protein product is CASSPSSGVVAEQYF. Complete variable domain (other parts from reference TRBV7-8 and TRBJ2-7): GAGVSQSPRYKVAKRGQDVALRCDPISGHVSLFWYQQALGQGPEFLTYFQNEAQLDKSGLPSDRFFAERPEGSVSTLKIQRTQQEDSAVYLCASSPSSGVVAEQYFGPGTRLTVT.

This clonotype was counted many times. J is TRBJ2-7 and V is TRBV11-2; a weak D match, TRBD1 (5 bases). CDR1 and CDR2 (germline): SGHAT, FQNNGV. This CDR3 region has 16 residues. V shed 0 bases and J shed 3 bases, with 15 bases lying between them. The CDR3 spells CASSLDRTPYFYEQYF. For the CDR3, the DNA is TGTGCCAGCAGCTTAGATAGGACACCTTACTTCTACGAGCAGTACTTC.

Concerning this clonotype itself: One junction end does not reproduce the germline sequence, and a read error may be involved. The chain uses TRBV18 and TRBJ2-1; TRBD2 matches 8 bases. CDR3 length: 16 amino acids. CDR1 is KGHSH and CDR2 is LQKENI in the germline V gene. CDR3 sequence: CAGSTNSGKGYNEQFF. In DNA, the CDR3 is TGTGCCGGCTCAACAAATAGCGGGAAAGGGTACAATGAGCAGTTCTTC.

There are a few counts of this clonotype. In DNA, the CDR3 is TGTGCCAGTAGTATATTGGCAGGGTTTTCAAACATTCAGTACTTC. Its translation: CASSILAGFSNIQYF. The V gene is TRBV19, the J gene TRBJ2-4, with a tentative D call TRBD1 (5 bases). CDR3 size: 15 residues. Trimming cost V 2 bases and J 6 bases, with 14 bases left between them. Germline values: CDR1 LNHDA, CDR2 SQIVND (reference sequence).

In this sample, this clonotype turned up a few times. This may stem from a read error, because a much larger clone lies one nucleotide away. Since no conserved phenylalanine or tryptophan closes the CDR3, a read error is the likely cause. This chain joins TRBV7-8 and TRBJ2-3, with 11 nucleotides matching TRBD2. This CDR3 region has 16 residues. Germline V gene data show CDR1 as SGHVS and CDR2 as FQNEAQ. The junction had 5 bases not matched to a gene; V was cut back by 4 bases and J by 2 bases. This chain's CDR3 is CASSYSGGGDTDTQYS. The CDR3, as DNA: TGTGCCAGCAGCTATAGCGGGGGGGGGGACACAGATACGCAGTATTCT.

Here the CDR3 reads CATSRVAEYNSPLHF. The CDR3 DNA sequence: TGTGCCACCAGCAGAGTGGCTGAGTATAATTCACCCCTCCACTTT. The gene calls are TRBV15 and TRBJ1-6, with no clear D. The CDR3 totals 15 residues. With 1 base removed from V and 4 bases from J, the gap between germline ends came to 8 bases. CDR1 LNHNV and CDR2 YYDKDF come from the germline V gene (reference sequence).

The chain recombines TRBV20-1 with TRBJ2-3; 9 bases align to TRBD2. The V gene's germline CDR1 is DFQATT and CDR2 SNEGSKA (reference sequence). The ends lost 0 bases at V and 4 bases at J; junction bases unmatched: 5. There are 15 residues in the CDR3. CDR3 protein: CSARDVAGVADTQYF. The CDR3 DNA reads TGCAGTGCTAGAGATGTAGCGGGAGTAGCAGATACGCAGTATTTT.

Ten or more counts support this clonotype. In nucleotides, the CDR3 is TGTGCCAGCAGGCCGGGACTAGCGGGTCACGGGGAGCTGTTTTTT. It translates to CASRPGLAGHGELFF. V is TRBV6-1 and J is TRBJ2-2, with 12 bases that match TRBD2. The trim removed 6 bases at V and 7 bases at J, leaving 6 bases unmatched. Germline loops: CDR1 MNHNS, CDR2 SASEGT. This CDR3 spans 15 amino acids.

This clonotype was counted many times. This chain connects TRBV27 to TRBJ2-5; 7 bases are a match to TRBD1. The CDR3 runs to 14 residues. With 5 bases clipped from V and 2 bases from J, the junction kept 5 bases outside the gene matches. Looked up from germline, CDR1 is MNHEY and CDR2 is SMNVEV (reference sequence). CDR3 in amino acids: CASSTPGGQETQYF. CDR3 bases: TGTGCCAGCAGTACTCCAGGGGGTCAAGAGACCCAGTACTTC.

This clonotype was seen at least ten times. The gene calls are TRBV6-1 and TRBJ2-7; 9 positions agree with TRBD2. The germline V gene encodes CDR1 MNHNS and CDR2 SASEGT. Trimming cost V 5 bases and J 5 bases; bases outside gene matches: 16. CDR3 length: 17 amino acids. The CDR3 spells CASSSTGTGTSIHEQYF. DNA for the CDR3: TGTGCCAGCAGTAGCACAGGGACCGGGACTAGCATCCACGAGCAGTACTTC.

This clonotype was counted many times. J is TRBJ1-5 and V is TRBV2; the D is unclear. Germline-derived CDR1 and CDR2 are SNHLY and FYNNEI. The CDR3 is 14 amino acids. Trimming cost V 0 bases and J 7 bases, with 10 bases left between them. The CDR3 DNA is TGTGCCAGCAGTGAAGCTGATTGGGAACAGCCCCAGCATTTT. Protein product: CASSEADWEQPQHF. The full variable domain, rest sourced from reference TRBV2 and TRBJ1-5, is EPEVTQTPSHQVTQMGQEVILRCVPISNHLYFYWYRQILGQKVEFLVSFYNNEISEKSEIFDDQFSVERPDGSNFTLKIRSTKLEDSAMYFCASSEADWEQPQHFGDGTRLSIL.

This clonotype was seen many times. This chain connects TRBV6-1 to TRBJ2-7; D is uncertain. CDR3 length: 15 residues. Between the trimmed V and J ends, which lost 3 bases and 1 base, there was a span of 13 bases. From germline, CDR1 is MNHNS and CDR2 SASEGT. The CDR3 region is CASSDWTARSYEQYF. The CDR3 DNA reads as TGTGCCAGCAGTGATTGGACGGCCAGATCCTACGAGCAGTACTTC.

The chain carries TRBV6-2 or TRBV6-3 and TRBJ2-3; the D is unclear. Judging by the DNA end, TRBJ2-7 fits better; the J call may be wrong. The V gene's germline CDR1 is MNHEY and CDR2 SVGEGT. The CDR3 runs to 13 residues. DNA for the CDR3: TGTGCCAGCAGTGAAGCAGGTACCTACGAGCAGTACTTC. Amino acid sequence: CASSEAGTYEQYF.

The chain combines TRBV30 with TRBJ1-2; possibly TRBD1 for D (5 bases). The ends were cut back, 3 bases at V and 0 bases at J, with 11 bases in the middle. The germline gives CDR1 GTSNPN, CDR2 SVGIG (reference sequence). The CDR3 runs 14 residues. The CDR3 DNA follows: TGTGCCTGGAGCGGGGACGGTTCTAACTATGGCTACACCTTC. This gives the protein CAWSGDGSNYGYTF.

This clonotype was recorded many times. The chain has TRBV6-1 and TRBJ1-1; 8 nucleotides line up with TRBD1. Germline CDR1 is MNHNS and CDR2 is SASEGT. V shed 7 bases, J shed 4 bases, and the junction held 5 bases outside the gene matches. The CDR3 totals 13 residues. The CDR3 is CASKLDRGTEAFF. The CDR3 DNA reads TGTGCCAGCAAGCTCGACAGGGGCACTGAAGCTTTCTTT.

This clonotype was detected ten times or more. The chain is built from TRBV6-1 and TRBJ1-1; D gene unclear. V lost 5 bases, J lost 4 bases, and 14 bases lay in between. CDR1 is MNHNS, CDR2 SASEGT, per germline. The CDR3 is 14 amino acids. The CDR3 sequence is CASSTHLEGTEAFF. CDR3 sequence (DNA): TGTGCCAGCAGTACCCACCTAGAGGGCACTGAAGCTTTCTTT.

This clonotype was found many times. J is TRBJ2-3 and V is TRBV12-3 or TRBV12-4, with a possible D match to TRBD1 (7 bases). The V and J ends lost 7 bases and 2 bases respectively, with 16 bases between them. The CDR3 is 15 amino acids. The chain's CDR3 is CASNRQGGSTDTQYF. Here the CDR3 DNA reads TGTGCCAGCAATCGCCAGGGGGGTTCCACAGATACGCAGTATTTT.

The rearrangement uses TRBV6-1 and TRBJ1-5; maybe TRBD1 (5 bases). The CDR3 contains 17 residues. The V end was cut by 1 base, the J end by 2 bases, with 15 bases between. In germline, CDR1 is MNHNS, CDR2 SASEGT. The CDR3 region has the DNA TGTGCCAGCAGTGAAGTTGGCCGGGGGACCGGCAATCAGCCCCAGCATTTT. It is translated as CASSEVGRGTGNQPQHF.

The CDR3, as DNA: TGCAGTGCTAGAGGGGACTTCCCAGGGGGGGAGCTGTTTTTT. Translating gives CSARGDFPGGELFF. This chain links TRBV20-1 with TRBJ2-2; possibly TRBD2 for D (6 bases). Germline V gene sequence: CDR1 DFQATT, CDR2 SNEGSKA (reference sequence). Trimming cost V 1 base and J 8 bases, with 14 bases left between them. The CDR3 has 14 residues.

This clonotype was seen at least ten times. V and J are TRBV30 and TRBJ2-7, with TRBD1 as a possible D gene (5 bases). Per germline, CDR1 GTSNPN and CDR2 SVGIG (reference sequence). The CDR3 consists of 13 residues. V dropped 0 bases and J dropped 0 bases, with 6 bases sitting between them. Written as DNA, the CDR3 is TGTGCCTGGAGTGTTGACAGCTCCTACGAGCAGTACTTC. Translated: CAWSVDSSYEQYF.

The sample holds many counts of this clonotype. This chain connects TRBV20-1 to TRBJ2-1; TRBD1 matches 9 bases. With V trimmed by 4 bases and J by 7 bases, 11 bases remained unmatched. The V gene's germline CDR1 is DFQATT and CDR2 SNEGSKA (reference sequence). The CDR3 has 15 amino acids. The CDR3 DNA reads as TGCAGTGCTACCCAGAATACAGGGGGCTCTAATGAGCAGTTCTTC. Translation gives CSATQNTGGSNEQFF.